This record concerns one T cell receptor beta chain sequence. Its target is unknown. The CDR3 runs 19 residues. Trimming took off 1 base at V and 0 bases at J, with 23 bases between the two ends. Per the germline V gene, CDR1 is SGHNT and CDR2 is YYREEE (reference sequence). After extraction with the RNeasy kit, about 0.45 to 1 ug of the RNA was reverse transcribed using random hexamers. The TCR beta CDR3 was amplified by immunoSEQ multiplex PCR across 54 Vbeta, 13 Jbeta. TCRdb reanalysed the immunoSEQ multiplex PCR reads using MiXCR and keeps one entry per CDR3 protein. Of some 120,000 distinct CDR3 sequences in the sample, around 94% were seen once. This entry belongs to a study of CD8 T cells in Susac syndrome. General study results and limits: In its TCR sequencing and HLA analysis, the study acknowledged that the number of individuals was relatively small.

CD8+ and CD4+ T cells from blood underwent TCR beta sequencing. Both CD4+ and CD8+ T cells were negatively isolated, and TEMRA cells underwent FACS enrichment. Sequencing was carried out using CD4+ T cells from PBMCs. This sequence originates from a human donor in good health. The chain couples TRBV5-4 to TRBJ2-7; D is perhaps TRBD2 (5 bases). This CDR3 is CASSLPSPSTRQSSYEQYF. The CDR3 DNA follows: TGTGCCAGCAGCTTGCCTAGCCCATCTACCCGCCAGAGCTCCTACGAGCAGTACTTC.